This TCR beta chain was sequenced in a study of cytomegalovirus exposure and HLA in healthy donors. Trimming cost V 5 bases and J 3 bases; bases outside gene matches: 3. Germline V CDR1 and CDR2: SQVTM, ANQGSEA. The length of the CDR3 is 13 residues. 60 Vbeta and 13 Jbeta primers were used in PCR. TCRdb keeps only in-frame clones here, not all; method: immunoSEQ multiplex PCR. The data hold tens of thousands of clones, with roughly 85% observed a single time. Nominally healthy donors provided the samples, though records likely missed some immune exposures. This clone was seen a few times. The chain is built from TRBV29-1 and TRBJ2-2; 7 positions agree with TRBD1. The source material was PBMCs. This TCR came from a man in his thirties or forties in good health and CMV-seronegative. The chain's CDR3 is CSVSGQYTGELFF. The CDR3 nucleotides are TGCAGCGTTTCGGGACAGTACACCGGGGAGCTGTTTTTT.